Shown below are 3 T cell receptor beta chains from a single sample sequenced in a study of shared clonotypes between healthy human individuals. Only in-frame clones appear in the TCRdb table, and some are missing; sequencing was by immunoSEQ multiplex PCR. Among fewer than 3 million clones, 92% were seen once, and the ten largest hold 0.3% to 0.45%. What was sequenced was naive CD4+ T cells from PBMCs. Subset described: CD45RA+ positively selected. These receptors originate from a man between 18 and 29 years old in good health. Some clones in this sample may be carry-over from other donors' samples.

Note on this clone: Other nucleotide sequences from this sample produce the same CDR3. The chain has TRBV5-1 and TRBJ2-2; tentative D call: TRBD2 (6 bases). Trimming removed 0 bases from V and 3 bases from J, with 9 bases in between. CDR1 is SGHRS, CDR2 YFSETQ, per germline. CDR3 size: 15 residues. The CDR3 is CASSLAGGDTGELFF. As DNA, the CDR3 is TGCGCCAGCAGCTTGGCAGGAGGGGACACCGGGGAGCTGTTTTTT.

The chain links TRBV4-1 to TRBJ2-1; 7 bases map to TRBD2. Per the germline V gene, CDR1 is MGHRA and CDR2 is YSYEKL. V lost 4 bases, J lost 1 base, and 1 base stayed unmatched. The CDR3 loop spans 14 amino acids. For the CDR3, the DNA is TGCGCCAGCAGCCTGGGAGGGTCCTACAATGAGCAGTTCTTC. Encoded protein: CASSLGGSYNEQFF.

A single count supports this clone. The genes are TRBV27 and TRBJ2-1; TRBD1 matches 7 bases. CDR1 and CDR2 from the germline V gene are MNHEY and SMNVEV (reference sequence). V shed 5 bases and J 3 bases; nucleotides not matched to a gene: 7. The CDR3 consists of 15 residues. The CDR3 DNA reads TGTGCCAGCAGTAGACAGGGCCCCCTCTACAATGAGCAGTTCTTC. Protein: CASSRQGPLYNEQFF.